The 26 T cell receptor beta chains below all came from one sample that was sequenced in a study of vaccination and CD4 T cells after COVID-19. An Oncomine TCR Beta short-read assay was used to sequence the DNA from cultured CD4+ T cells. Via MiXCR, TCRdb re-called the PCR reads, giving one row per CDR3 protein. The profile shows about 16,000 distinct CDR3 sequences, 40% to 50% of them singletons. Documented treatment: approximately nine-day PBMC culture with coronavirus spike peptide pools or control peptides (ViraFEST assay). These receptors lack a known antigen. Sequenced: CD4+ T cells from blood, cultured in vitro. These receptors were collected from a human donor who had recovered from COVID-19.

The CDR3 DNA is TGTGCCAGCAGCTTGGGATTAGGTGACAGCGAAGAGACCCAGTACTTC. Translated: CASSLGLGDSEETQYF. This chain joins TRBV5-8 and TRBJ2-5, with D perhaps TRBD1 (5 bases). Trimming removed 0 bases at V and 3 bases at J, with 15 bases between. The CDR3 is made up of 16 amino acids. Germline CDR1 and CDR2: SGHTS and YDEGEE. The full variable domain, rest sourced from reference TRBV5-8 and TRBJ2-5, is EAGVTQSPTHLIKTRGQQATLRCSPISGHTSVYWYQQALGLGLQFLLWYDEGEERNRGNFPPRFSGRQFPNYSSELNVNALELEDSALYLCASSLGLGDSEETQYFGPGTRLLVL.

In this sample, this clonotype is medium-sized (0.01 to 0.1%). The chain uses TRBV4-2 and TRBJ2-2; 9 nucleotides agree with TRBD2. Losses at the gene ends were 1 base for V and 2 bases for J; bases not matched to a gene: 2. The CDR3 contains 16 residues. Germline V CDR1 and CDR2: LGHNA, YNFKEQ. The CDR3 reads CASSQGLAGNTGELFF. Written as DNA, the CDR3 is TGTGCCAGCAGCCAAGGGCTAGCGGGAAACACCGGGGAGCTGTTTTTT.

This clonotype is medium-sized (0.01 to 0.1%) within its sample. V and J are TRBV7-2 and TRBJ2-3, with a possible D match to TRBD2 (6 bases). V was clipped by 5 bases and J by 5 bases, with 11 bases between them. The germline V gene encodes CDR1 SGHTA and CDR2 FQGNSA. The CDR3 runs 13 residues. DNA of the CDR3: TGTGCCAGCAGCCGCCCTAGCGAAGATACGCAGTATTTT. Protein: CASSRPSEDTQYF.

The rearrangement uses TRBV20-1 and TRBJ1-6; TRBD1 might be the D (5 bases). Trimming took 0 bases from V and 4 from J, leaving 28 bases between them. The CDR3 has 21 amino acids. Germline V gene sequence: CDR1 DFQATT, CDR2 SNEGSKA (reference sequence). Here the CDR3 reads CSARDPTLLLLPTAYNSPLHF. The CDR3 DNA sequence: TGCAGTGCTAGAGATCCTACCCTCCTCCTCCTCCCGACAGCTTATAATTCACCCCTCCACTTT.

This clonotype has a handful of counts. The chain combines TRBV20-1 with TRBJ2-2; D is unresolved. The V gene lost 0 bases and the J gene lost 0 bases, with 8 bases spanning the gap. Germline CDR1 DFQATT, CDR2 SNEGSKA (reference sequence). The CDR3 sequence is 15 residues long. In nucleotides, the CDR3 is TGCAGTGCTAGAGACCACTATCCGAACACCGGGGAGCTGTTTTTT. It translates to CSARDHYPNTGELFF.

In the case of this clonotype: This is likely a read error, given that the CDR3 carries no conserved phenylalanine or tryptophan at its end. The chain uses TRBV20-1 and TRBJ2-7; a possible D gene is TRBD2 (6 bases). The CDR3 is 15 amino acids. Germline values: CDR1 DFQATT, CDR2 SNEGSKA (reference sequence). Trimming took off 6 bases at V and 6 bases at J, with 24 bases between the two ends. The CDR3 nucleotides are TGCAGTGCCTCTCCTAGGAGGGGACGGAGGCTCGAGCAGTACCTC. Translation: CSASPRRGRRLEQYL.

The chain joins TRBV6-2 or TRBV6-3 to TRBJ2-5; the match to TRBD2 covers 13 bases. The CDR3 is made up of 18 amino acids. Germline CDR1 reads MNHEY; CDR2 reads SVGEGT. J lost 2 bases, V lost 2 bases, and 8 bases had no gene match. CDR3 in DNA: TGTGCCAGCAGTTACAGCACTAGCGGGGGGGCGAGTCAAGAGACCCAGTACTTC. It is translated as CASSYSTSGGASQETQYF.

Only a few counts were recorded for this clonotype. The chain uses TRBV2 and TRBJ1-1; a possible D gene is TRBD1 (5 bases). Germline V gene lookup returns CDR1 SNHLY and CDR2 FYNNEI. The CDR3 has 13 residues. V was trimmed by 4 bases and J by 6 bases, leaving 12 bases between them. The CDR3 DNA sequence: TGTGCCAGCAGTGCCCTGGGGGGGGCTGAAGCTTTCTTT. This gives the protein CASSALGGAEAFF.

The gene calls are TRBV7-9 and TRBJ2-3; no firm D call. Germline V lookup: CDR1 SEHNR, CDR2 FQNEAQ (reference sequence). This CDR3 is 14 amino acids long. Between the trimmed V and J ends, which lost 10 bases and 0 bases, there was a span of 14 bases. The CDR3 bases are TGTGCCACTGTAGGTGAATCTAGCACAGATACGCAGTATTTT. Translating gives CATVGESSTDTQYF.

CDR3 bases: TGTGCCAGCAGCTTAAGCTCCTACGAGCAGTACTTC. Translating it yields CASSLSSYEQYF. J is TRBJ2-7 and V is TRBV7-3; the D is unclear. Trimming took off 1 base at V and 0 bases at J, with 1 base between the two ends. From germline, CDR1 is SGHTA and CDR2 FQGTGA. The CDR3 loop spans 12 amino acids.

This clonotype has just a few counts. The gene calls are TRBV7-6 and TRBJ2-1; 9 bases agree with TRBD1. Germline values: CDR1 SGHVS, CDR2 FNYEAQ. With 1 base clipped from V and 0 bases from J, the junction kept 7 bases outside the gene matches. The length of the CDR3 is 18 residues. This CDR3 reads CASSLGTGAFSSYNEQFF. The CDR3 DNA reads TGTGCCAGCAGCTTAGGGACAGGGGCCTTCAGCTCCTACAATGAGCAGTTCTTC. The full variable domain, rest sourced from reference TRBV7-6 and TRBJ2-1, is GAGVSQSPRYKVTKRGQDVALRCDPISGHVSLYWYRQALGQGPEFLTYFNYEAQQDKSGLPNDRFSAERPEGSISTLTIQRTEQRDSAMYRCASSLGTGAFSSYNEQFFGPGTRLTVL.

This chain connects TRBV6-2 or TRBV6-3 to TRBJ1-5; D is undetermined. Germline V lookup: CDR1 MNHEY, CDR2 SVGEGT. This CDR3 contains 17 residues. V shed 0 bases and J shed 6 bases, with 18 bases lying between them. CDR3 nucleotides: TGTGCCAGCAGTTACTCAAGAAGTGAACTCTGGGGTCAGCCCCAGCATTTT. Amino acids: CASSYSRSELWGQPQHF.

This clonotype showed up just a few times. The chain recombines TRBV20-1 with TRBJ1-1; 7 bases align to TRBD1. V lost 2 bases to trimming and J lost 4 bases; unmatched junction nucleotides: 10. The CDR3 sequence is 15 residues long. CDR1 and CDR2 (germline): DFQATT, SNEGSKA (reference sequence). The CDR3 protein is CSARKTGWGTTEAFF. For the CDR3, the DNA is TGCAGTGCTAGAAAGACAGGGTGGGGCACCACTGAAGCTTTCTTT.

This clonotype was observed once. The rearrangement uses TRBV30 and TRBJ1-1; the match to TRBD1 covers 9 bases. V gave up 3 bases and J gave up 10 bases; unmatched junction bases: 3. Germline values: CDR1 GTSNPN, CDR2 SVGIG (reference sequence). The CDR3 has 11 amino acids. CDR3 DNA sequence: TGTGCCTGGAGGGCGACAGGGGGAGCTTTCTTT. Translated: CAWRATGGAFF.

This chain uses TRBV9 with TRBJ2-5; D gene ambiguous. Germline V gene sequence: CDR1 SGDLS, CDR2 YYNGEE. The CDR3 length is 16 residues. Trimming pared 0 bases from V and 5 bases from J, leaving 17 bases between. The CDR3 DNA reads as TGTGCCAGCAGCGTAGAGCCGTCGGCAGGAAGGGAGACCCAGTACTTC. Translated, it gives CASSVEPSAGRETQYF.

J is TRBJ1-5 and V is TRBV28; no clear D. The CDR3 extends over 11 amino acids. Per germline, CDR1 MDHEN and CDR2 SYDVKM. V lost 3 bases and J 13 bases, leaving 10 bases between the germline ends. CDR3 nucleotides: TGTGCCAGCAGTTTCCGGGGTCCGCAGCATTTT. This codes for CASSFRGPQHF.

This clonotype has more than one count but fewer than ten. The chain combines TRBV6-1 with TRBJ1-1; D is possibly TRBD1 (5 bases). The germline gives CDR1 MNHNS, CDR2 SASEGT. Trimming left V 7 bases short and J 2 bases short, with 14 bases between. The CDR3 totals 14 residues. For the CDR3, the DNA is TGTGCCAGCAATACCGGGGGGGGAAACACTGAAGCTTTCTTT. This translates into CASNTGGGNTEAFF.

This clonotype was counted between two and nine times. The chain employs TRBV6-2 or TRBV6-3 and TRBJ2-5; 8 nucleotides align to TRBD1. J was trimmed by 2 bases and V by 0 bases; bases with no gene match: 2. Germline values: CDR1 MNHEY, CDR2 SVGEGT. The CDR3 totals 15 residues. CDR3 residues: CASSYSTGGQETQYF. For the CDR3, the DNA is TGTGCCAGCAGTTACTCTACAGGGGGACAAGAGACCCAGTACTTC.

This clonotype was detected only a few times. The chain employs TRBV20-1 and TRBJ2-5, with TRBD2 identical over 9 bases. The germline CDR1 and CDR2 sequences are DFQATT and SNEGSKA (reference sequence). This CDR3 region has 14 residues. Trimming cost V 1 base and J 5 bases; bases outside gene matches: 5. The CDR3 DNA is TGCAGTGCTAGAGTGGGACTAGCTCGTGAGACCCAGTACTTC. Encoded protein: CSARVGLARETQYF.

The rearrangement links TRBV7-2 to TRBJ2-1; 11 bases agree with TRBD2. V dropped 2 bases and J dropped 9; count of bases not matched to a gene: 12. In germline, CDR1 is SGHTA, CDR2 FQGNSA. The length of the CDR3 is 17 residues. The CDR3 DNA reads TGTGCCAGCAGCTTAATGGTCGTGGGCCTAGCGGGGGGTGAGCAGTTCTTC. This encodes CASSLMVVGLAGGEQFF.

V and J are TRBV20-1 and TRBJ2-7, with a possible D match to TRBD1 (5 bases). The CDR3 is made up of 13 amino acids. CDR1 and CDR2 from the germline V gene are DFQATT and SNEGSKA (reference sequence). Trimming took 0 bases from V and 6 from J, leaving 12 bases between them. CDR3 sequence: CSARDMRQGEQYF. CDR3 coding DNA: TGCAGTGCTAGAGATATGCGGCAGGGCGAGCAGTACTTC.

The chain uses TRBV20-1 and TRBJ2-3; 11 bases are a match to TRBD2. Trimming at V came to 6 bases and at J to 0 bases, leaving 5 bases not matched to a gene. Per germline, CDR1 DFQATT and CDR2 SNEGSKA (reference sequence). The CDR3 covers 15 residues. The CDR3 sequence: CSAMVAGGSTDTQYF. The CDR3 DNA follows: TGCAGTGCCATGGTAGCGGGGGGGAGCACAGATACGCAGTATTTT.

This sequence joins TRBV4-2 and TRBJ1-2; D uncertain. Per germline, CDR1 LGHNA and CDR2 YNFKEQ. V was shortened by 0 bases and J by 5 bases, with 10 bases between the two germline ends. This CDR3 is built from 14 residues. CDR3 DNA sequence: TGTGCCAGCAGCCAAGAAGAGGGAAGGTATGGCTACACCTTC. Amino acids: CASSQEEGRYGYTF.

This rearrangement joins TRBV6-1 to TRBJ1-1; D perhaps matches TRBD1 (6 bases). From germline, CDR1 is MNHNS and CDR2 SASEGT. V dropped 10 bases and J dropped 6 bases, with 12 bases sitting between them. The CDR3 totals 11 residues. The CDR3 nucleotides read TGTGCCACCCTACAGGGTGCTGAAGCTTTCTTT. Its translation is CATLQGAEAFF.

V is TRBV6-1 and J is TRBJ1-1; D unresolved. The CDR3 runs to 11 residues. The germline gives CDR1 MNHNS, CDR2 SASEGT. CDR3 loop: CVSEDRGEAFF. The DNA for the CDR3 is TGTGTTTCGGAAGACCGGGGTGAAGCTTTCTTT.

This clonotype was seen more than once but under ten times. The genes are TRBV21-1 and TRBJ2-7. TRBV21-1 is termed a pseudogene. This CDR3 has 12 residues. The CDR3 region is CASSKQDYEQYF. DNA for the CDR3: TGTGCCAGCAGCAAACAGGACTACGAGCAGTACTTC.